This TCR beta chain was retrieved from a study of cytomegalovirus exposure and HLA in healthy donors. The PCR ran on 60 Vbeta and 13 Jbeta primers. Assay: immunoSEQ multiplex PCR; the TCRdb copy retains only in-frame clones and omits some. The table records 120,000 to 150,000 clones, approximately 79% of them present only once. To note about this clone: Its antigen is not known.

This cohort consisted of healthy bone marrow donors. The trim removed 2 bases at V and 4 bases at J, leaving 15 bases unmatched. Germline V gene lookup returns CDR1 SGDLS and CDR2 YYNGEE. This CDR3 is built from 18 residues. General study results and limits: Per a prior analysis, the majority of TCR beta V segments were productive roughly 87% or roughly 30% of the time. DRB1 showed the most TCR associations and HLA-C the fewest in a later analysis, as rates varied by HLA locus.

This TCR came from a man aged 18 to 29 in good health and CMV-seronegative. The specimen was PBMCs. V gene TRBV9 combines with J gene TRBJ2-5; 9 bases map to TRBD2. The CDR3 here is CASSVSPRVAGVGETQYF. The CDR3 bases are TGTGCCAGCAGCGTGTCCCCTAGGGTAGCGGGGGTAGGAGAGACCCAGTACTTC.